The clone carrying this TCR beta chain was observed many times. Its target is unknown. Germline CDR1 and CDR2: MDHEN and SYDVKM. V shed 5 bases, J shed 10 bases, and the junction held 10 bases outside the gene matches. The CDR3 sequence is 14 residues long. The data stem from a study of early T cells in non-severe SARS-CoV-2 infection. Study summary: It was bulk RNA from unsorted whole blood that was sequenced, and the chains were unpaired.

Individual cDNA molecules received unique molecular identifiers during library preparation. TCRdb processed the 5' RACE reads anew with MiXCR; each CDR3 protein has one entry. Among under 45,000 distinct CDR3 sequences listed, approximately 6.6% were seen once. The study, taken as a whole, reports: VDJdb matching skewed toward anti-spike CD8 responses, missing private and CD4 specificities.

The rearrangement links TRBV28 to TRBJ2-1, with 8 bases that match TRBD1. The specimen was whole blood, collected at baseline. This sequence was found in an adult who was a healthcare worker with PCR-confirmed SARS-CoV-2 infection or an uninfected control (not recorded which). The CDR3 protein is CASSRTGTRWEQFF. The CDR3 DNA sequence: TGTGCCAGCAGTCGGACAGGGACCAGATGGGAGCAGTTCTTC.